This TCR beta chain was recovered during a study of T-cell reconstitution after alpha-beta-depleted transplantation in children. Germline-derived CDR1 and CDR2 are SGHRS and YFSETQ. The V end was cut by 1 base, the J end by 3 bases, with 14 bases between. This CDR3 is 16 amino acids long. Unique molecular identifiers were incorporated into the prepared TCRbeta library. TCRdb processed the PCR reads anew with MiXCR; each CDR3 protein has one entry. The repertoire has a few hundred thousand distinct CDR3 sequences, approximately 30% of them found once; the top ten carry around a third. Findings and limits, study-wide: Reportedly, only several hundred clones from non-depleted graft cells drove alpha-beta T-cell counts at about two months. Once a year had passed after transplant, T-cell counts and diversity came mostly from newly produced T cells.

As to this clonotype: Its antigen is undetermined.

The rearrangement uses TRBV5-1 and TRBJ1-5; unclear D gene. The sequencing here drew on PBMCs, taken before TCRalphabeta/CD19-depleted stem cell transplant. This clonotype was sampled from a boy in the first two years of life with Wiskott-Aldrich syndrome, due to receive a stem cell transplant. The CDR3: CASSLFGPEANQPQHF. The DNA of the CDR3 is TGCGCCAGCAGCTTGTTTGGCCCCGAGGCCAATCAGCCCCAGCATTTT.